The T cell receptor (beta chain) under discussion was sequenced for a study of CD8 T cells in Susac syndrome. Sequencing targeted TCR beta in T cells from blood (CD8+ and CD4+). FACS was used to enrich TEMRA cells, whereas the CD8+ and CD4+ T cells were obtained by negative isolation. This clonotype was observed a single time. An input of about 0.5 to 1 ug of RNA was subjected to reverse transcription using random hexamers. The CDR3 of TCR beta was amplified by immunoSEQ multiplex PCR across 54 Vbeta and 13 Jbeta. Each CDR3 protein gets one entry after TCRdb re-called the immunoSEQ multiplex PCR reads with MiXCR. The table includes hundreds of thousands of distinct CDR3 sequences, more than 80% detected once. The V gene's germline CDR1 is MDHEN and CDR2 SYDVKM. This CDR3 has 16 amino acids. V lost 7 bases and J lost 2, with 20 bases in between.

The receptor's source is a human donor with multiple sclerosis. The chain is built from TRBV28 and TRBJ2-5; TRBD2 is a possible D gene (5 bases). The source material was CD8+ T cells from PBMCs. In DNA, the CDR3 is TGTGCCAGCATCCATTCTCTAGCCCCGGAGCAAGAGACCCAGTACTTC. It yields the protein CASIHSLAPEQETQYF.